A single sample is the source of the 22 T cell receptor beta chains below, sequenced in a study of cytomegalovirus exposure and HLA in healthy donors. PCR involved 60 Vbeta and 13 Jbeta primers. Using immunoSEQ multiplex PCR, the repertoire was profiled, and TCRdb retains in-frame clones only, with some absent. The sample contains 85,000 to 90,000 clones, around 84% of which appear only once. What was sequenced was PBMCs. The receptor source for this set is a man between 40 and 49 years old in good health and CMV-seropositive.

This sequence joins TRBV6-6 and TRBJ1-3, with D uncertain. The V gene lost 5 bases and the J gene lost 1 base, with 12 bases spanning the gap. Germline V gene sequence: CDR1 MNHNY, CDR2 SVGAGI (reference sequence). CDR3 size: 15 residues. The CDR3 here is CASSHPGKSGNTIYF. In DNA form, the CDR3 reads TGTGCCAGCAGTCACCCGGGGAAGTCTGGAAACACCATATATTTT.

The chain joins TRBV14 to TRBJ1-2; 7 bases are a match to TRBD1. The V gene end was trimmed by 3 bases and the J gene end by 6 bases; junction bases not matched to a gene: 7. The germline V gene encodes CDR1 SGHDN and CDR2 FVKESK. The CDR3 covers 14 residues. CDR3 sequence: CASSQKQGMDGYTF. DNA of the CDR3: TGTGCCAGCAGCCAGAAACAGGGGATGGATGGCTACACCTTC.

The chain recombines TRBV6-5 with TRBJ1-5, with 9 bases lining up with TRBD1. There are 14 residues in the CDR3. V shed 6 bases, J shed 6 bases, and the junction held 6 bases outside the gene matches. Looked up from germline, CDR1 is MNHEY and CDR2 is SVGAGI. The CDR3 coding sequence is TGTGCCAGCAGCCCCGGGACAGGGCGTCAGCCCCAGCATTTT. It encodes CASSPGTGRQPQHF.

The chain links TRBV5-8 to TRBJ2-3, with 7 positions matching TRBD1. The V gene end was trimmed by 0 bases and the J gene end by 4 bases; junction bases not matched to a gene: 2. Germline lookup yields CDR1 SGHTS and CDR2 YDEGEE. The CDR3 runs 14 residues. CDR3: CASSLGQGADTQYF. The CDR3, as DNA: TGTGCCAGCAGCTTGGGACAGGGAGCAGATACGCAGTATTTT.

V gene TRBV5-1 combines with J gene TRBJ2-1; 7 positions agree with TRBD1. The CDR3 is made up of 15 amino acids. Germline CDR1 and CDR2: SGHRS and YFSETQ. The trim removed 3 bases at V and 5 bases at J, leaving 8 bases unmatched. The CDR3 loop reads CASSWGTAYNNEQFF. The CDR3 bases are TGCGCCAGCAGCTGGGGGACAGCCTACAACAATGAGCAGTTCTTC.

The chain links TRBV6-5 to TRBJ2-1; 9 positions match TRBD2. The CDR3 is made up of 15 amino acids. CDR1 and CDR2 from the germline V gene are MNHEY and SVGAGI. The ends lost 8 bases at V and 2 bases at J; junction bases unmatched: 7. The CDR3 DNA follows: TGTGCCAGCGGGATTCCTAGCGGGGCCTACAATGAGCAGTTCTTC. Translation: CASGIPSGAYNEQFF.

V is TRBV27 and J is TRBJ2-1; TRBD2 aligns across 10 bases. This CDR3 region has 15 residues. J gave up 0 bases and V 7 bases, and 3 bases lay outside the gene matches. The V gene's germline CDR1 is MNHEY and CDR2 SMNVEV (reference sequence). The chain's CDR3 is CASTPSGSSYNEQFF. CDR3 bases: TGTGCCAGCACTCCTAGCGGGAGCTCCTACAATGAGCAGTTCTTC.

V is TRBV2 and J is TRBJ2-7; 8 positions match TRBD2. The CDR3 is 15 residues long. The germline CDR1 and CDR2 sequences are SNHLY and FYNNEI. V was pared by 2 bases and J by 5 bases, with 8 bases of the junction left unmatched. The CDR3 sequence: CASSESSGKAHEQYF. In DNA, the CDR3 is TGTGCCAGCAGTGAAAGTAGCGGGAAGGCCCACGAGCAGTACTTC.

V is TRBV2 and J is TRBJ2-7, with D tentatively TRBD2 (5 bases). V was pared by 6 bases and J by 0 bases, with 18 bases between. The CDR3 runs to 16 residues. Germline CDR1 reads SNHLY; CDR2 reads FYNNEI. CDR3 DNA sequence: TGTGCCAGCAGCCCCTCCCGGGGAGTCAGCTCCTACGAGCAGTACTTC. Its translation is CASSPSRGVSSYEQYF.

The chain links TRBV27 to TRBJ1-5, with a possible D match to TRBD1 (5 bases). V was shortened by 6 bases and J by 7 bases, with 16 bases between the two germline ends. Per germline, CDR1 MNHEY and CDR2 SMNVEV (reference sequence). CDR3 length: 14 residues. The CDR3 is CASRVLGSGQPQHF. Here the CDR3 DNA reads TGTGCCAGCAGGGTTTTGGGGTCAGGGCAGCCCCAGCATTTT.

The rearrangement links TRBV2 to TRBJ1-6; D call uncertain. V lost 3 bases, J lost 1 base, and 7 bases lay in between. The CDR3 spans 15 residues. Germline CDR1 SNHLY, CDR2 FYNNEI. CDR3 sequence reads: CASSDEGSYNSPLHF. The DNA for the CDR3 is TGTGCCAGCAGTGACGAGGGTTCCTATAATTCACCCCTCCACTTT.

This chain joins TRBV15 and TRBJ1-2; tentatively, D is TRBD1 (6 bases). Per the germline V gene, CDR1 is LNHNV and CDR2 is YYDKDF (reference sequence). Trimming removed 1 base from V and 4 bases from J, with 10 bases in between. The CDR3 runs to 14 residues. The CDR3 DNA reads TGTGCCACCAGCAGAGGGGAACAGGGCTATGGCTACACCTTC. Amino acid sequence: CATSRGEQGYGYTF.

The chain uses TRBV5-4 and TRBJ2-1; the D is unclear. V was trimmed by 0 bases and J by 0 bases, leaving 13 bases between them. Germline V gene lookup returns CDR1 SGHNT and CDR2 YYREEE (reference sequence). This CDR3 spans 17 amino acids. The CDR3 bases are TGTGCCAGCAGCTTGGGAGGAGCGAGGAGCTCCTACAATGAGCAGTTCTTC. Amino acid sequence: CASSLGGARSSYNEQFF.

V gene TRBV19 combines with J gene TRBJ1-6; 8 bases map to TRBD1. Germline V gene lookup returns CDR1 LNHDA and CDR2 SQIVND (reference sequence). The length of the CDR3 is 16 residues. V lost 6 bases, J lost 7 bases, and 11 bases stayed unmatched. This chain's CDR3 is CASSLAWTGYNSPLHF. The CDR3 region has the DNA TGTGCCAGTAGCCTCGCCTGGACAGGGTACAATTCACCCCTCCACTTT.

This clone was seen only once. The chain recombines TRBV6-1 with TRBJ2-3; TRBD1 matches 7 bases. The germline V gene encodes CDR1 MNHNS and CDR2 SASEGT. After removal of 4 bases from V and 0 bases from J, the junction contained 4 bases not matched to a gene. The CDR3 consists of 15 residues. The CDR3 sequence: CASSVTGASTDTQYF. The CDR3 nucleotides read TGTGCCAGCAGTGTAACAGGGGCTAGCACAGATACGCAGTATTTT.

The chain couples TRBV12-2 to TRBJ2-7; TRBD1, the D gene given by the table, was not confirmed from the DNA. TRBV12-2 is classified as a pseudogene. This CDR3 region has 16 residues. CDR3 DNA sequence: TGTGCAAGTCGCTTAGACGAGTGGGACACCACCTACGAGCAGTACTTC. Amino acids: CASRLDEWDTTYEQYF.

The chain employs TRBV29-1 and TRBJ2-1; D is possibly TRBD2 (5 bases). The CDR3 contains 11 residues. V gave up 5 bases and J gave up 10 bases, with 12 bases separating them. Germline V gene lookup returns CDR1 SQVTM and CDR2 ANQGSEA. The chain's CDR3 is CSVPDGIEQFF. CDR3 in DNA: TGCAGCGTTCCGGACGGGATCGAGCAGTTCTTC.

V is TRBV6-5 and J is TRBJ2-7, with 8 bases matching TRBD1. The CDR3 covers 12 residues. V gave up 9 bases and J gave up 3 bases; unmatched junction bases: 4. Looked up from germline, CDR1 is MNHEY and CDR2 is SVGAGI. As DNA, the CDR3 is TGTGCCAGTAAACAGGGGGACTACGAGCAGTACTTC. Residues: CASKQGDYEQYF.

The rearrangement uses TRBV5-1 and TRBJ2-7, with D possibly being TRBD2 (6 bases). V shed 0 bases and J shed 2 bases, with 9 bases lying between them. The V gene's germline CDR1 is SGHRS and CDR2 YFSETQ. The CDR3 extends over 14 amino acids. The CDR3 here is CASSLAGGTYEQYF. DNA of the CDR3: TGCGCCAGCAGCTTGGCCGGAGGGACCTACGAGCAGTACTTC.

The chain uses TRBV6-5 and TRBJ1-2; possibly TRBD1 for D (5 bases). CDR3 length: 13 amino acids. In germline, CDR1 is MNHEY, CDR2 SVGAGI. The V and J ends lost 4 bases and 4 bases respectively, with 10 bases between them. As DNA, the CDR3 is TGTGCCAGCAGTTTGGAGGGGAGCTATGGCTACACCTTC. Translation: CASSLEGSYGYTF.

The chain has TRBV11-2 and TRBJ2-3; the D is unclear. Trimming took off 5 bases at V and 2 bases at J, with 11 bases between the two ends. The CDR3 length is 14 residues. Per germline, CDR1 SGHAT and CDR2 FQNNGV. CDR3 loop: CASSLSAATDTQYF. Written as DNA, the CDR3 is TGTGCCAGCAGCCTGTCCGCGGCCACAGATACGCAGTATTTT.

The genes are TRBV7-3 and TRBJ2-2; TRBD2 is a possible D gene (6 bases). This CDR3 region has 14 residues. Trimming took off 10 bases at V and 6 bases at J, with 18 bases between the two ends. Germline-derived CDR1 and CDR2 are SGHTA and FQGTGA. The CDR3 nucleotides read TGTGCCACCGGCTTCTCGGGGGTCCCCGGGGAGCTGTTTTTT. This gives the protein CATGFSGVPGELFF. Looking up the rest from reference TRBV7-3 and TRBJ2-2 gives the full variable domain: GAGVSQTPSNKVTEKGKYVELRCDPISGHTALYWYRQSLGQGPEFLIYFQGTGAADDSGLPNDRFFAVRPEGSVSTLKIQRTERGDSAVYLCATGFSGVPGELFFGEGSRLTVL.